The 28 T cell receptor beta chains below all came from one sample that was sequenced in a study of OX40 agonist ivuxolimab in advanced cancers. Using immunoSEQ multiplex PCR, the repertoire was profiled, and TCRdb retains in-frame clones only, with some absent. Of 65,000 or so clones in the sample, roughly 85% were seen once. Specimen: CD4+ or CD8+ T cells sorted from blood, collected in a trial of the OX40 agonist ivuxolimab. These receptors were obtained from an adult with an advanced solid tumor such as melanoma, head and neck, liver or kidney cancer.

The genes are TRBV2 and TRBJ1-2; the match to TRBD1 covers 7 bases. Per the germline V gene, CDR1 is SNHLY and CDR2 is FYNNEI. Trimming cost V 5 bases and J 6 bases; bases outside gene matches: 9. The CDR3 extends over 14 amino acids. The DNA for the CDR3 is TGTGCCAGCAGTCCGGGACAGTACTTGGATGGCTACACCTTC. This translates into CASSPGQYLDGYTF.

This clone was found once. The V call is TRBV15, the J call TRBJ2-7, with TRBD2 matching 10 bases. The CDR3 has 15 residues. Germline CDR1 LNHNV, CDR2 YYDKDF (reference sequence). The ends lost 4 bases at V and 6 bases at J; junction bases unmatched: 9. The CDR3 here is CATSNPAGGPFEQYF. CDR3 coding DNA: TGTGCCACCAGCAACCCAGCGGGAGGGCCGTTCGAGCAGTACTTC.

V is TRBV5-1 and J is TRBJ2-1; no clear D gene. V was clipped by 0 bases and J by 10 bases, with 11 bases between them. In germline, CDR1 is SGHRS, CDR2 YFSETQ. The CDR3 is 13 amino acids. The CDR3 spells CASSLERAQEQFF. CDR3 bases: TGCGCCAGCAGCTTGGAACGGGCCCAAGAGCAGTTCTTC. The full variable domain, its missing parts supplied by reference TRBV5-1 and TRBJ2-1, is KAGVTQTPRYLIKTRGQQVTLSCSPISGHRSVSWYQQTPGQGLQFLFEYFSETQRNKGNFPGRFSGRQFSNSRSEMNVSTLELGDSALYLCASSLERAQEQFFGPGTRLTVL.

The J gene is TRBJ1-1, the V gene TRBV4-1; D perhaps matches TRBD1 (6 bases). This CDR3 is built from 16 residues. V was trimmed by 4 bases and J by 5 bases, leaving 20 bases between them. The germline V gene has CDR1 MGHRA and CDR2 YSYEKL. CDR3 DNA sequence: TGCGCCAGCAGCCTCTCCATAGGACAGCTTGGGACTGAAGCTTTCTTT. Translation gives CASSLSIGQLGTEAFF.

The rearrangement links TRBV12-5 to TRBJ2-2; 7 bases are shared with TRBD2. The CDR3 is 16 amino acids. Germline V gene sequence: CDR1 LGHNT, CDR2 FRNRAP. V trimming: 3 bases; J trimming: 2 bases; junction bases outside the gene matches: 6. CDR3 sequence: CASGLAGRSNTGELFF. CDR3 DNA sequence: TGTGCTAGTGGTTTAGCGGGGAGAAGTAACACCGGGGAGCTGTTTTTT.

This rearrangement joins TRBV9 to TRBJ2-2, with D hard to call. In germline, CDR1 is SGDLS, CDR2 YYNGEE. The CDR3 runs 17 residues. V was shortened by 1 base and J by 0 bases, with 13 bases between the two germline ends. The CDR3 loop is CASSVFGGMTNTGELFF. CDR3 in DNA: TGTGCCAGCAGCGTATTCGGCGGAATGACGAACACCGGGGAGCTGTTTTTT. Full variable domain (missing parts from reference TRBV9 and TRBJ2-2): DSGVTQTPKHLITATGQRVTLRCSPRSGDLSVYWYQQSLDQGLQFLIQYYNGEERAKGNILERFSAQQFPDLHSELNLSSLELGDSALYFCASSVFGGMTNTGELFFGEGSRLTVL.

This clone has a single count. The rearrangement uses TRBV5-8 and TRBJ2-1; TRBD1 matches at 10 bases. V lost 0 bases to trimming and J lost 6 bases; unmatched junction nucleotides: 6. Looked up from germline, CDR1 is SGHTS and CDR2 is YDEGEE. The CDR3 consists of 16 residues. The CDR3 loop is CASSLEGTGVPNEQFF. The CDR3 DNA reads TGTGCCAGCAGCTTGGAGGGGACAGGGGTGCCCAATGAGCAGTTCTTC.

V and J are TRBV27 and TRBJ2-5, with D possibly TRBD1 on 6 matching bases. Trimming left V 5 bases short and J 4 bases short, with 14 bases between. Germline V gene data show CDR1 as MNHEY and CDR2 as SMNVEV (reference sequence). The CDR3 covers 14 residues. The CDR3 spells CASSLGTGLETQYF. In DNA, the CDR3 is TGTGCCAGCAGTCTAGGCACAGGGCTAGAGACCCAGTACTTC.

This rearrangement joins TRBV19 to TRBJ2-7; 8 bases are shared with TRBD2. CDR1 is LNHDA, CDR2 SQIVND, per germline (reference sequence). The CDR3 sequence is 14 residues long. Trimming removed 8 bases from V and 0 bases from J; junction bases left unmatched: 6. The CDR3 region has the DNA TGTGCCAGTTCAGCGGGGGCCCTCTCCTACGAGCAGTACTTC. Translated: CASSAGALSYEQYF.

The rearrangement uses TRBV6-6 and TRBJ2-3; TRBD2 aligns across 8 bases. Germline loops: CDR1 MNHNY, CDR2 SVGAGI (reference sequence). V gave up 5 bases and J gave up 0 bases; unmatched junction bases: 1. This CDR3 has 14 amino acids. CDR3 nucleotide sequence: TGTGCCAGCAGTCGGGGGGGAAGCACAGATACGCAGTATTTT. It specifies CASSRGGSTDTQYF.

This chain links TRBV29-1 with TRBJ2-3; D might be TRBD2 (6 bases). Germline V gene data show CDR1 as SQVTM and CDR2 as ANQGSEA. V gave up 6 bases and J gave up 2 bases, with 15 bases separating them. This CDR3 contains 14 residues. CDR3 protein: CSVLGTLNTDTQYF. CDR3 coding DNA: TGCAGCGTCCTTGGGACTCTTAACACAGATACGCAGTATTTT.

The chain combines TRBV6-1 with TRBJ1-4; D possibly corresponds to TRBD1 (5 bases). V lost 3 bases and J lost 4, with 21 bases in between. Per the germline V gene, CDR1 is MNHNS and CDR2 is SASEGT. This CDR3 is built from 18 residues. The CDR3 sequence: CASSDRRGLRDVNEKLFF. The CDR3 bases are TGTGCCAGCAGTGACAGAAGGGGCCTCCGGGACGTTAATGAAAAACTGTTTTTT.

This clone showed up just once. The chain joins TRBV5-4 to TRBJ2-7; tentative D call: TRBD1 (5 bases). Trimming removed 4 bases at V and 6 bases at J, with 8 bases between. CDR1 SGHNT and CDR2 YYREEE come from the germline V gene (reference sequence). This CDR3 spans 11 amino acids. CDR3 region: CASSSRGEQYF. CDR3 sequence (DNA): TGTGCCAGCAGCAGTAGGGGCGAGCAGTACTTC.

V usage is TRBV5-1 and J usage is TRBJ1-2, with D unclear. The CDR3 consists of 16 residues. CDR1 and CDR2 from the germline V gene are SGHRS and YFSETQ. V was trimmed by 4 bases and J by 1 base, leaving 17 bases between them. This CDR3 reads CASSPNFWQSNYGYTF. In DNA, the CDR3 is TGCGCCAGCAGCCCGAACTTTTGGCAGAGTAACTATGGCTACACCTTC.

V gene TRBV10-3 combines with J gene TRBJ2-1; perhaps TRBD2 as D (7 bases). The CDR3 contains 15 residues. Trimming took 0 bases from V and 7 from J, leaving 13 bases between them. Germline V gene sequence: CDR1 ENHRY, CDR2 SYGVKD. The CDR3 loop reads CAISESGGGRNEQFF. CDR3 in DNA: TGTGCCATCAGTGAGTCGGGAGGGGGTCGGAATGAGCAGTTCTTC.

In this sample, this clone turned up a few times. This chain links TRBV10-1 with TRBJ1-3; no reliable D call. Germline values: CDR1 WNHNN, CDR2 SYGVQD (reference sequence). This CDR3 contains 14 residues. V dropped 3 bases and J dropped 5 bases, with 11 bases sitting between them. In nucleotides, the CDR3 is TGCGCCAGCAGTGACGGCCATCCGAGAAACACCATATATTTT. Protein product: CASSDGHPRNTIYF.

The rearrangement joins TRBV2 to TRBJ1-4; 10 bases line up with TRBD1. The J segment lost 6 bases and the V segment lost 4 bases, leaving 5 bases of the junction unmatched. The V gene's germline CDR1 is SNHLY and CDR2 FYNNEI. This CDR3 region has 15 residues. CDR3 DNA: TGTGCCAGCAGTGGGACAGGGGGTGCTCATGAAAAACTGTTTTTT. Amino acid sequence: CASSGTGGAHEKLFF.

The V call is TRBV6-5, the J call TRBJ2-2; 7 bases match TRBD2. Per germline, CDR1 MNHEY and CDR2 SVGAGI. Trimming at V came to 6 bases and at J to 4 bases, leaving 8 bases not matched to a gene. This CDR3 has 15 amino acids. The CDR3 loop reads CASRPSGSGTGELFF. As DNA, the CDR3 is TGTGCCAGCAGACCTAGCGGCTCGGGCACCGGGGAGCTGTTTTTT.

The rearrangement joins TRBV11-2 to TRBJ2-7; weak D call: TRBD1 (6 bases). The CDR3 extends over 14 amino acids. Germline V gene sequence: CDR1 SGHAT, CDR2 FQNNGV. The V end was cut by 5 bases, the J end by 2 bases, with 13 bases between. This CDR3 reads CASSVTGQTYEQYF. In DNA form, the CDR3 reads TGTGCCAGCAGCGTAACGGGACAAACCTACGAGCAGTACTTC.

For the CDR3, the DNA is TGTGCCAGCGTACTTGGAGAGGTTGAGCAGTTCTTC. Translation: CASVLGEVEQFF. The chain couples TRBV7-9 to TRBJ2-1; D gene uncertain. CDR3 length equals 12 residues. The V end lost 8 bases, the J end lost 9 bases, and 14 bases lay between the germline ends. Germline loops: CDR1 SEHNR, CDR2 FQNEAQ (reference sequence).

This clone was counted a few times. The chain employs TRBV5-5 and TRBJ2-3; D remains ambiguous. V was shortened by 2 bases and J by 6 bases, with 7 bases between the two germline ends. The CDR3 is 12 amino acids. CDR1 SGHKS and CDR2 YYEKEE come from the germline V gene (reference sequence). CDR3 coding DNA: TGTGCCAGCAGCTTTTGGTTCGATACGCAGTATTTT. Translated, it gives CASSFWFDTQYF.

The CDR3 spells CASSSGQDIEAFF. The CDR3 region has the DNA TGCGCCAGCAGCTCAGGACAGGATATTGAAGCTTTCTTT. This chain joins TRBV5-1 and TRBJ1-1, with 7 bases matching TRBD1. The V segment lost 3 bases and the J segment 7 bases; nucleotides outside the gene matches: 6. The CDR3 is made up of 13 amino acids. The V gene's germline CDR1 is SGHRS and CDR2 YFSETQ.

The chain carries TRBV9 and TRBJ2-3; 10 positions agree with TRBD2. Germline CDR1 SGDLS, CDR2 YYNGEE. This CDR3 region has 17 residues. V lost 4 bases and J lost 6; bases outside the gene matches: 14. CDR3: CASSPQRDSGRADTQYF. The CDR3 nucleotides read TGTGCCAGCAGCCCCCAGCGTGACAGCGGGAGGGCGGATACGCAGTATTTT.

This clone showed up just once. CDR3 sequence: CSARRNTEAFF. The CDR3 nucleotides read TGCAGTGCACGTAGGAACACTGAAGCTTTCTTT. The chain employs TRBV20-1 and TRBJ1-1; D is ambiguous. With 6 bases removed from V and 1 base from J, the gap between germline ends came to 6 bases. This CDR3 comprises 11 residues. Germline-derived CDR1 and CDR2 are DFQATT and SNEGSKA (reference sequence).

This chain joins TRBV5-6 and TRBJ1-3; D is unclear. This CDR3 spans 14 amino acids. Germline V gives CDR1 SGHDT, CDR2 YYEEEE. The V gene lost 1 base and the J gene lost 9 bases, with 14 bases spanning the gap. The CDR3 sequence is CASSLPGGIATIYF. CDR3 nucleotides: TGTGCCAGCAGCTTGCCTGGCGGAATTGCCACCATATATTTT. Drawing the rest from reference TRBV5-6 and TRBJ1-3, the complete variable domain is DAGVTQSPTHLIKTRGQQVTLRCSPKSGHDTVSWYQQALGQGPQFIFQYYEEEERQRGNFPDRFSGHQFPNYSSELNVNALLLGDSALYLCASSLPGGIATIYFGEGSWLTVV.

This clone turned up a few times. The chain employs TRBV5-6 and TRBJ2-1; 13 bases are shared with TRBD2. Germline V gene data show CDR1 as SGHDT and CDR2 as YYEEEE. Losses at the gene ends were 4 bases for V and 5 bases for J; bases not matched to a gene: 6. The CDR3 extends over 16 amino acids. CDR3 sequence: CASSPTSGGPHNEQFF. CDR3 nucleotides: TGTGCCAGCAGCCCGACTAGCGGGGGGCCCCACAATGAGCAGTTCTTC. The complete variable domain, with remaining parts taken from reference TRBV5-6 and TRBJ2-1, reads DAGVTQSPTHLIKTRGQQVTLRCSPKSGHDTVSWYQQALGQGPQFIFQYYEEEERQRGNFPDRFSGHQFPNYSSELNVNALLLGDSALYLCASSPTSGGPHNEQFFGPGTRLTVL.

J is TRBJ2-7 and V is TRBV11-2; D is unresolved. Germline V gene sequence: CDR1 SGHAT, CDR2 FQNNGV. Trimming took off 2 bases at V and 2 bases at J, with 10 bases between the two ends. The CDR3 is 14 residues long. The CDR3, as DNA: TGTGCCAGCAGCTTAATAGAAACCGCCTACGAGCAGTACTTC. It encodes CASSLIETAYEQYF.

V usage is TRBV6-5 and J usage is TRBJ1-2; 11 nucleotides line up with TRBD1. CDR3 size: 13 residues. The germline V gene encodes CDR1 MNHEY and CDR2 SVGAGI. The V segment lost 6 bases and the J segment 7 bases; nucleotides outside the gene matches: 4. The CDR3 loop is CASSGQGAGGYTF. Written as DNA, the CDR3 is TGTGCCAGCAGCGGACAGGGGGCTGGTGGCTACACCTTC.